A selection of T cell receptor beta chains follows, all from one sample in a study of OX40 agonist ivuxolimab in advanced cancers. Clones were sequenced by immunoSEQ multiplex PCR, and TCRdb holds only the in-frame ones, with some missing. Of more than 55,000 clones listed, about 84% are singletons. Sequenced material: CD4+ or CD8+ T cells sorted from blood, taken in a trial of the OX40 agonist ivuxolimab. The receptors shown here come from an adult with an advanced solid tumor such as melanoma, head and neck, liver or kidney cancer. Each CDR3 is given with its conserved first and last residue. The order of the fields is clone size, V gene, D gene, J gene, CDR3 length, CDR3 DNA, CDR3 protein. The D gene is left open where the match is weak. Part of the rows lack a size; the others show once, few, many or a class for expanded clones.

clone_size: -
v_call: TRBV9
d_call: -
j_call: TRBJ1-1
cdr3_length: 13
cdr3_nt: TGTGCCAGCAGCGCCAGGTCTGACACTGAAGCTTTCTTT
cdr3_aa: CASSARSDTEAFF

clone_size: -
v_call: TRBV6-1
d_call: -
j_call: TRBJ2-3
cdr3_length: 15
cdr3_nt: TGTGCCAGCAGTTTTCGACTGATGCCTTTGGATACGCAGTATTTT
cdr3_aa: CASSFRLMPLDTQYF

clone_size: -
v_call: TRBV2
d_call: -
j_call: TRBJ2-7
cdr3_length: 16
cdr3_nt: TGTGCCAGCACCCCTCTTGGGGGAAGGAGTGGAGGCGAGCAGTACTTC
cdr3_aa: CASTPLGGRSGGEQYF

clone_size: -
v_call: TRBV6-6
d_call: -
j_call: TRBJ1-6
cdr3_length: 15
cdr3_nt: TGTGCCAGCAGTTCCGGGAGCTCCTATAATTCACCCCTCCACTTT
cdr3_aa: CASSSGSSYNSPLHF

clone_size: -
v_call: TRBV4-3
d_call: TRBD2
j_call: TRBJ2-7
cdr3_length: 19
cdr3_nt: TGCGCCAGCAGCCAAGATCGGGATAGCGGGAGGGCCTTCGGCTACGAGCAGTACTTC
cdr3_aa: CASSQDRDSGRAFGYEQYF

clone_size: -
v_call: TRBV9
d_call: -
j_call: TRBJ1-4
cdr3_length: 14
cdr3_nt: TGTGCCAGCAGCGTAGGGCACCTATGGGAAAAACTGTTTTTT
cdr3_aa: CASSVGHLWEKLFF

clone_size: -
v_call: TRBV15
d_call: TRBD1
j_call: TRBJ1-4
cdr3_length: 17
cdr3_nt: TGTGCCACCAGCAAAGAGTCCCGGACAGGGGGCTTTGAAAAACTGTTTTTT
cdr3_aa: CATSKESRTGGFEKLFF

clone_size: -
v_call: TRBV18
d_call: -
j_call: TRBJ1-1
cdr3_length: 14
cdr3_nt: TGTGCCAGCTCACCACGGGTGGAGGGGACTGAAGCTTTCTTT
cdr3_aa: CASSPRVEGTEAFF

clone_size: -
v_call: TRBV7-8
d_call: -
j_call: TRBJ2-6
cdr3_length: 17
cdr3_nt: TGTGCCAGCAATCTGCGGGGGCCCATTTCTGGGGCCAACGTCCTGACTTTC
cdr3_aa: CASNLRGPISGANVLTF

clone_size: -
v_call: TRBV19
d_call: TRBD2
j_call: TRBJ2-1
cdr3_length: 16
cdr3_nt: TGTGCCAGTAGTGTAGGGACTAGGAGAACTCACAATGAGCAGTTCTTC
cdr3_aa: CASSVGTRRTHNEQFF

clone_size: -
v_call: TRBV7-2
d_call: -
j_call: TRBJ2-2
cdr3_length: 13
cdr3_nt: TGTGCCAGCAGCCCCCAGGACACCGGGGAGCTGTTTTTT
cdr3_aa: CASSPQDTGELFF

clone_size: -
v_call: TRBV11-3
d_call: -
j_call: TRBJ2-7
cdr3_length: 14
cdr3_nt: TGTGCCAGCAGCTTAGAGATGGGGGCAAGGGAGCAGTACTTC
cdr3_aa: CASSLEMGAREQYF

clone_size: once
v_call: TRBV4-1
d_call: -
j_call: TRBJ1-6
cdr3_length: 17
cdr3_nt: TGCGCCAGCAGCCACGGAGGGGCAGGGGAGAGTTATTCACCCCTCCACTTT
cdr3_aa: CASSHGGAGESYSPLHF

clone_size: -
v_call: TRBV4-1
d_call: -
j_call: TRBJ2-5
cdr3_length: 16
cdr3_nt: TGCGCCAGCAGCCGGGTGGTAGGTGGAGGTGGCCAGACCCAGTACTTC
cdr3_aa: CASSRVVGGGGQTQYF

clone_size: -
v_call: TRBV7-9
d_call: -
j_call: TRBJ2-7
cdr3_length: 14
cdr3_nt: TGTGCCAGCAGCTTAGTCCCAGACTCCTACGAGCAGTACTTC
cdr3_aa: CASSLVPDSYEQYF

clone_size: -
v_call: TRBV13
d_call: TRBD1
j_call: TRBJ2-3
cdr3_length: 15
cdr3_nt: TGTGCCAGCAGCTTTAGGGGGCAGGGCACAGATACGCAGTATTTT
cdr3_aa: CASSFRGQGTDTQYF

clone_size: -
v_call: TRBV30
d_call: -
j_call: TRBJ2-7
cdr3_length: 16
cdr3_nt: TGTGCCTGGAGTACGATTACGAGAGCCGGCCCCTACGAGCAGTACTTC
cdr3_aa: CAWSTITRAGPYEQYF

clone_size: -
v_call: TRBV15
d_call: TRBD1
j_call: TRBJ1-2
cdr3_length: 16
cdr3_nt: TGTGCCACCAGCTCTGGGGGGGGACAGCTTACATATGGCTACACCTTC
cdr3_aa: CATSSGGGQLTYGYTF

clone_size: -
v_call: TRBV19
d_call: TRBD1
j_call: TRBJ1-2
cdr3_length: 14
cdr3_nt: TGTGCCAGTAGATTCGACAGGGCAAACTATGGCTACACCTTC
cdr3_aa: CASRFDRANYGYTF

clone_size: -
v_call: TRBV19
d_call: TRBD1
j_call: TRBJ1-6
cdr3_length: 14
cdr3_nt: TGTGCCAGCGCGGACAGGGGTTTGTATTCACCCCTCCACTTT
cdr3_aa: CASADRGLYSPLHF

clone_size: -
v_call: TRBV11-3
d_call: -
j_call: TRBJ1-2
cdr3_length: 13
cdr3_nt: TGTGCCAGCAGCCCTGACAGCAACTATGGCTACACCTTC
cdr3_aa: CASSPDSNYGYTF

clone_size: -
v_call: TRBV4-1
d_call: -
j_call: TRBJ1-3
cdr3_length: 16
cdr3_nt: TGCGCCAGCAGCCCTATCGCCGGGGGATCCGGAAACACCATATATTTT
cdr3_aa: CASSPIAGGSGNTIYF

clone_size: -
v_call: TRBV5-4
d_call: -
j_call: TRBJ1-1
cdr3_length: 17
cdr3_nt: TGTGCCAGCAGCCCAGATAGGGTCAAGTGGAGGAACACTGAAGCTTTCTTT
cdr3_aa: CASSPDRVKWRNTEAFF

clone_size: -
v_call: TRBV19
d_call: -
j_call: TRBJ1-2
cdr3_length: 12
cdr3_nt: TGTGCCAGTAGTCCCCTGACGGGTGGCTACACCTTC
cdr3_aa: CASSPLTGGYTF

clone_size: few
v_call: TRBV29-1
d_call: -
j_call: TRBJ2-3
cdr3_length: 14
cdr3_nt: TGCAGCGTTGAATGGGGCCAAGACCCAGATACGCAGTATTTT
cdr3_aa: CSVEWGQDPDTQYF

clone_size: -
v_call: TRBV19
d_call: -
j_call: TRBJ2-1
cdr3_length: 18
cdr3_nt: TGTGCCAGTAGTATGTCGGACAGGGGACTAGGAGGGGACAATGAGCAGTTCTTC
cdr3_aa: CASSMSDRGLGGDNEQFF

clone_size: -
v_call: TRBV6-1
d_call: -
j_call: TRBJ1-1
cdr3_length: 14
cdr3_nt: TGTGCCAGCAGTGAGGCGGGGGAGAACACTGAAGCTTTCTTT
cdr3_aa: CASSEAGENTEAFF

clone_size: -
v_call: TRBV7-9
d_call: -
j_call: TRBJ1-2
cdr3_length: 11
cdr3_nt: TGTGCCAGCAGCTTAGAGGGTGGCTACACCTTC
cdr3_aa: CASSLEGGYTF

clone_size: few
v_call: TRBV4-3
d_call: -
j_call: TRBJ2-2
cdr3_length: 12
cdr3_nt: TGCGCCAGCAGGAGTGGCACCGGGGAGCTGTTTTTT
cdr3_aa: CASRSGTGELFF

clone_size: -
v_call: TRBV5-3
d_call: -
j_call: TRBJ1-5
cdr3_length: 18
cdr3_nt: TGTGCCAGAAGCTTGTTGGCCCTCGATCCTATACAAAATCAGCCCCAGCATTTT
cdr3_aa: CARSLLALDPIQNQPQHF

clone_size: -
v_call: TRBV6-6
d_call: TRBD2
j_call: TRBJ2-2
cdr3_length: 14
cdr3_nt: TGTGCCAGTGAGACTAGCGGGGGAACCGGGGAGCTGTTTTTT
cdr3_aa: CASETSGGTGELFF

clone_size: once
v_call: TRBV4-2
d_call: TRBD1
j_call: TRBJ2-7
cdr3_length: 17
cdr3_nt: TGTGCCAGCAGCCGGACAGGGGGCCTGACTAGCGGCTACGAGCAGTACTTC
cdr3_aa: CASSRTGGLTSGYEQYF

clone_size: once
v_call: TRBV30
d_call: TRBD1
j_call: TRBJ2-5
cdr3_length: 15
cdr3_nt: TGTGCCTGGAGTGCCGGGGCAGGGGGCGGAAAGACCCAGTACTTC
cdr3_aa: CAWSAGAGGGKTQYF

clone_size: -
v_call: TRBV18
d_call: TRBD2
j_call: TRBJ2-7
cdr3_length: 12
cdr3_nt: TGTGCCAGCTCAACCGGGACTAGCGAGCAGTACTTC
cdr3_aa: CASSTGTSEQYF

clone_size: -
v_call: TRBV7-3
d_call: -
j_call: TRBJ2-2
cdr3_length: 14
cdr3_nt: TGTGCCAGCAGCTTATCTGTGAACACCGGGGAGCTGTTTTTT
cdr3_aa: CASSLSVNTGELFF

clone_size: -
v_call: TRBV9
d_call: -
j_call: TRBJ2-1
cdr3_length: 14
cdr3_nt: TGTGCCAGCAGCGTTAGCGGAACCTACAATGAGCAGTTCTTC
cdr3_aa: CASSVSGTYNEQFF

clone_size: -
v_call: TRBV16
d_call: -
j_call: TRBJ1-5
cdr3_length: 16
cdr3_nt: TGTGCCAGCAGCCAATCTAAGGGATATGGCAATCAGCCCCAGCATTTT
cdr3_aa: CASSQSKGYGNQPQHF

clone_size: -
v_call: TRBV11-3
d_call: -
j_call: TRBJ1-1
cdr3_length: 15
cdr3_nt: TGTGCCAGCAGCTTAGCTCCGGGGTTGAACACTGAAGCTTTCTTT
cdr3_aa: CASSLAPGLNTEAFF

clone_size: -
v_call: TRBV5-5
d_call: -
j_call: TRBJ1-2
cdr3_length: 15
cdr3_nt: TGTGCCAGCAGCCAAAGTCCCGGGACACCCTATGGCTACACCTTC
cdr3_aa: CASSQSPGTPYGYTF

clone_size: -
v_call: TRBV5-1
d_call: -
j_call: TRBJ2-3
cdr3_length: 16
cdr3_nt: TGCGCCAGCAGCTTGGCTCAAGTAAACATCACAGATACGCAGTATTTT
cdr3_aa: CASSLAQVNITDTQYF

clone_size: -
v_call: TRBV10-3
d_call: -
j_call: TRBJ2-6
cdr3_length: 14
cdr3_nt: TGTGCCATCATTGGGGAAACTGGGGCCAACGTCCTGACTTTC
cdr3_aa: CAIIGETGANVLTF

clone_size: -
v_call: TRBV11-2
d_call: TRBD1
j_call: TRBJ1-1
cdr3_length: 12
cdr3_nt: TGTGCCAGCAGCCAAGACAGGGGGAAAGCTTTCTTT
cdr3_aa: CASSQDRGKAFF

clone_size: -
v_call: TRBV18
d_call: -
j_call: TRBJ2-7
cdr3_length: 13
cdr3_nt: TGTGCCAGCTCACCCCGACGGGAGAACGAGCAGTACTTC
cdr3_aa: CASSPRRENEQYF

clone_size: -
v_call: TRBV2
d_call: TRBD2
j_call: TRBJ2-7
cdr3_length: 16
cdr3_nt: TGTGCCAGCAGAAGACTAGCGGGAGATGTCCCTACCGAGCAGTACTTC
cdr3_aa: CASRRLAGDVPTEQYF

clone_size: once
v_call: TRBV19
d_call: -
j_call: TRBJ1-3
cdr3_length: 15
cdr3_nt: TGTGCCAGTAGAGGATGGGGGAGCTCTGGAAACACCATATATTTT
cdr3_aa: CASRGWGSSGNTIYF

clone_size: -
v_call: TRBV28
d_call: TRBD1
j_call: TRBJ2-3
cdr3_length: 14
cdr3_nt: TGTGCCATCCGACAGGGGGGCTTCACAGATACGCAGTATTTT
cdr3_aa: CAIRQGGFTDTQYF

clone_size: -
v_call: TRBV10-3
d_call: -
j_call: TRBJ1-5
cdr3_length: 13
cdr3_nt: TGTGCCATCAGTGCGGAAGGTGGTCAGCCCCAGCATTTT
cdr3_aa: CAISAEGGQPQHF

clone_size: -
v_call: TRBV27
d_call: -
j_call: TRBJ2-2
cdr3_length: 15
cdr3_nt: TGTGCCAGCAGTTTTCGAGGGGTCGTGGCCGGGGAGCTGTTTTTT
cdr3_aa: CASSFRGVVAGELFF

clone_size: -
v_call: TRBV11-3
d_call: -
j_call: TRBJ2-3
cdr3_length: 15
cdr3_nt: TGTGCCAGCAGCTTAGCGGGGTTGCGCACAGATACGCAGTATTTT
cdr3_aa: CASSLAGLRTDTQYF

clone_size: -
v_call: TRBV5-4
d_call: TRBD2
j_call: TRBJ2-5
cdr3_length: 15
cdr3_nt: TGTGCCAGCACCCCTGGGACTAGCGGTCTGGAGACCCAGTACTTC
cdr3_aa: CASTPGTSGLETQYF

clone_size: -
v_call: TRBV5-1
d_call: TRBD1
j_call: TRBJ1-2
cdr3_length: 16
cdr3_nt: TGCGCCAGCAGCTGGGGTACAGGGGAAGGTAGCTATGGCTACACCTTC
cdr3_aa: CASSWGTGEGSYGYTF

clone_size: -
v_call: TRBV10-3
d_call: TRBD2
j_call: TRBJ2-3
cdr3_length: 12
cdr3_nt: TGTGCCTCCGGGACTAGCGCAGATACGCAGTATTTT
cdr3_aa: CASGTSADTQYF

clone_size: few
v_call: TRBV6-5
d_call: -
j_call: TRBJ2-7
cdr3_length: 15
cdr3_nt: TGTGCCAGCAGTTCCACAGGGAGGGGATCCTACGAGCAGTACTTC
cdr3_aa: CASSSTGRGSYEQYF

clone_size: -
v_call: TRBV7-9
d_call: -
j_call: TRBJ2-7
cdr3_length: 14
cdr3_nt: TGTGCCAGCAGTCCAGCAGTGACAGCCTACGAGCAGTACTTC
cdr3_aa: CASSPAVTAYEQYF